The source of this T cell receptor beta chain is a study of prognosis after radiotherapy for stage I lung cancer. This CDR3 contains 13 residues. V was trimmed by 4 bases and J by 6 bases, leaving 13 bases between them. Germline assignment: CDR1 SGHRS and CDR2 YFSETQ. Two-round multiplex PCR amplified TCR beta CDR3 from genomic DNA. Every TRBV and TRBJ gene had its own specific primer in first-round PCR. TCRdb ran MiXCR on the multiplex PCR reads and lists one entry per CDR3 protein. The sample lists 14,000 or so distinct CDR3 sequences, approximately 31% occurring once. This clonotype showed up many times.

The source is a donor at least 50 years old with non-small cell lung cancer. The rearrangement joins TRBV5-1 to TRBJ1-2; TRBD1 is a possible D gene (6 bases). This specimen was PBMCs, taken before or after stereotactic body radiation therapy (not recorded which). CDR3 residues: CASSQQGVDGYTF. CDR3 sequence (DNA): TGCGCCAGCAGCCAACAGGGAGTGGATGGCTACACCTTC.